This T cell receptor beta chain appears in the sequencing data of a study of blood T cells in healthy people across ages. The overall study: Template switching picked up about one barcoded beta molecule for each two T cells. The study's findings and limits: The study lacked donor CMV status, which possibly confounded expanded clonotype changes. The study could not conclusively compare naive and antigen-experienced cells, given its unsorted PBMCs.

Trimming took off 6 bases at V and 4 bases at J, with 16 bases between the two ends. The CDR3 loop spans 14 amino acids. Germline CDR1 reads DFQATT; CDR2 reads SNEGSKA (reference sequence). The second PCR ran 7 to 11 cycles with a sample-barcoded 5' primer and J-beta primers. Each cDNA molecule carried a tag from a template-switch adaptor that contained 12 random nucleotides. TCRdb re-called the 5' RACE reads through MiXCR, storing one row per CDR3 protein. The sample lists some 800,000 distinct CDR3 sequences; under 45% were seen once. Regarding this clonotype: The antigen remains unidentified.

The clonotype was recovered from a man between 60 and 70 years old in good health. This chain connects TRBV20-1 to TRBJ2-1, with a possible D match to TRBD2 (6 bases). The sample consisted of blood. The CDR3 protein is CSALRGLTYNEQFF. Written as DNA, the CDR3 is TGCAGTGCCCTCCGGGGACTCACTTACAATGAGCAGTTCTTC.